Here is one TCR beta chain with its context. Its antigen is unknown. The data are from a study of long-term antiretroviral therapy in people with HIV. General observations from the study: After ART, diversity increased yet remained lower than transplant donor controls.

Samples were assayed with immunoSEQ v3.0 at survey level. Profiled with immunoSEQ multiplex PCR; TCRdb holds only in-frame clones, not every one. Found here are over 30,000 clones, less than 90% of them singletons; the top ten hold 6.2%. The origin of this receptor is a man younger than 30 with HIV. The specimen was unsorted PBMCs, collected 1 year after starting antiretroviral therapy.

CDR3 region: CASSPLGPTDYGYTF. The CDR3 DNA reads as TGTGCCAGCTCACCACTGGGCCCCACCGACTATGGCTACACCTTC. This chain uses TRBV18 with TRBJ1-2, with D uncertain. Deletions cut 1 base from V and 3 bases from J, with 12 bases between. The V gene's germline CDR1 is KGHSH and CDR2 LQKENI. The CDR3 runs 15 residues.